A selection of T cell receptor beta chains follows, all from one sample in a study of post-analysis software for immune sequencing data. MiXCR was run by TCRdb on the PCR reads, yielding one entry per CDR3 protein. The data contain approximately 730,000 distinct CDR3 sequences, just over 45% of them singletons. The material sequenced was blood. The receptors stem from a girl aged 10-17 years with multiple sclerosis. Both conserved end residues are part of each CDR3.

V: TRBV4-2; J: TRBJ2-7; CDR3: CASSQDQGGGYEQYF
V: TRBV4-1; J: TRBJ2-4; CDR3: CASSQEGTGPGNIQYF
V: TRBV6-5; J: TRBJ1-2; CDR3: CASSYGLEQTGYTF
V: TRBV15; J: TRBJ2-5; CDR3: CATSRRLASQETQYF
V: TRBV7-2; J: TRBJ2-1; CDR3: CASVSLRGASYNEQFF
V: TRBV12-3/TRBV12-4; J: TRBJ2-1; CDR3: CASSSGSWVSSYNEQFF
V: TRBV15; J: TRBJ2-7; CDR3: CATSRDRGLSYEQYF
V: TRBV12-5; J: -; CDR3: CASDLIHEQYF
V: TRBV6-5; J: TRBJ1-6; CDR3: CASTPSGVRNSPLHF
V: TRBV28; J: TRBJ2-5; CDR3: CASSLEGGRTQYF
V: TRBV27; J: TRBJ2-1; CDR3: CASRVPSTYNEQFF
V: TRBV20-1; J: -; CDR3: CSARTSGKETQYF
V: TRBV12-3/TRBV12-4; J: TRBJ2-1; CDR3: CASSPPGLAGQEQFF
V: TRBV14; J: TRBJ2-1; CDR3: CASSQEGGRRETQEQFF
V: TRBV6-2/TRBV6-3; J: TRBJ2-3; CDR3: CASSYGSSGADTDTQYF
V: TRBV6-5; J: TRBJ2-2; CDR3: CASSYDDTYTGELFF
V: TRBV6-2/TRBV6-3; J: TRBJ1-4; CDR3: CASSPIRDLATNEKLFF
V: TRBV12-3/TRBV12-4; J: TRBJ2-5; CDR3: CASSFAGQETQYF
V: TRBV27; J: TRBJ2-7; CDR3: CASSRVGTGPYEQYF
V: TRBV15; J: TRBJ1-5; CDR3: CATSRGTGRSNQPQHF
V: TRBV15; J: TRBJ2-1; CDR3: CATSRDITGGDEQFF
V: TRBV2; J: TRBJ2-3; CDR3: CARGERTDTQYF
V: TRBV27; J: -; CDR3: CASRPLGGAVEQYF
V: TRBV12-3/TRBV12-4; J: TRBJ1-1; CDR3: CASSLRGQSEAFF
V: TRBV3-1; J: TRBJ2-1; CDR3: CASSHPWTSEQFF
V: TRBV4-2; J: TRBJ2-1; CDR3: CASSPPGGTKGIEQFF
V: TRBV5-1; J: TRBJ2-7; CDR3: CASSTSAGTYEQYF
V: TRBV10-3; J: TRBJ2-7; CDR3: CAISESVRGAYEQYF
V: TRBV7-8; J: TRBJ2-5; CDR3: CASSSFGQETQYF
V: TRBV7-2; J: TRBJ2-7; CDR3: CASSLVASGASYEQYF
V: TRBV5-1; J: TRBJ2-5; CDR3: CASSFFPPQDLKTQYF
V: TRBV6-5; J: TRBJ2-3; CDR3: CASSYSRGGADTQYF
V: TRBV7-3; J: TRBJ2-3; CDR3: CASSPVGSGYTDTQYF
V: TRBV7-9; J: TRBJ2-3; CDR3: CASSQPGLAGLMADTQYF
V: TRBV7-9; J: TRBJ1-2; CDR3: CASSPHWGNGYTF
V: TRBV20-1; J: -; CDR3: CSPGSPVETQYF
V: TRBV15; J: TRBJ1-5; CDR3: CATSSGKDFSNQPQHF
V: TRBV5-1; J: TRBJ2-3; CDR3: CASSLGGVEEDTQYF
V: TRBV2; J: TRBJ1-1; CDR3: CASRGGDVAFF
V: TRBV7-6; J: TRBJ1-1; CDR3: CASSLEGSEAFF
V: TRBV20-1; J: TRBJ2-2; CDR3: CSARGAGGPPTGELFF
V: TRBV29-1; J: TRBJ2-3; CDR3: CSVEPPGRSVDTQYF
V: TRBV7-8; J: TRBJ2-2; CDR3: CASSLRDSANTGELFF
V: TRBV7-8; J: TRBJ2-5; CDR3: CASSLTSTETQYF
V: TRBV7-9; J: TRBJ2-5; CDR3: CASSPLASSFEGETQYF
V: TRBV15; J: TRBJ1-5; CDR3: CATSLRSGGQPQHF
V: TRBV7-2; J: TRBJ1-2; CDR3: CASSPTGQSSYGYTF
V: TRBV10-3; J: TRBJ2-1; CDR3: CATGLAEGYSYNEQFF
V: TRBV3-1; J: -; CDR3: CASSPGTANEQYF
V: TRBV6-1; J: TRBJ1-1; CDR3: CASSAFGGLAGENTEAFF
V: TRBV7-3; J: TRBJ2-1; CDR3: CASSLTGVGPYNEQFF
V: TRBV5-1; J: TRBJ2-1; CDR3: CASQWGSGSRSYNEQFF
V: TRBV4-3; J: TRBJ2-2; CDR3: CASSQLGLATGELFF
V: TRBV24-1; J: -; CDR3: CATSDSGRREQYF
V: TRBV29-1; J: TRBJ1-1; CDR3: CSVESGSRRAFF